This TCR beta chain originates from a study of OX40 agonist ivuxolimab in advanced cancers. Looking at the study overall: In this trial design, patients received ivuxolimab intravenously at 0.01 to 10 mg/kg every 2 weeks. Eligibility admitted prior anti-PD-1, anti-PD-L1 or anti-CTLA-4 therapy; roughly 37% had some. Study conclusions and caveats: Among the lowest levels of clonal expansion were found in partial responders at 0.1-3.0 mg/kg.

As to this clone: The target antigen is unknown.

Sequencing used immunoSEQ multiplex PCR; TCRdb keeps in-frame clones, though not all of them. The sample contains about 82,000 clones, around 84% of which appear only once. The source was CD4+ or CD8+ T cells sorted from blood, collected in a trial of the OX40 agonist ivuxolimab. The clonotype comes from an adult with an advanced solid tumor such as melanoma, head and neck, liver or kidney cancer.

The CDR3 loop is CAWSFGQGFYEQYF. The CDR3 DNA sequence: TGTGCCTGGAGTTTCGGACAGGGGTTTTACGAGCAGTACTTC. The rearrangement uses TRBV30 and TRBJ2-7; 9 nucleotides agree with TRBD1. V was pared by 2 bases and J by 4 bases, with 6 bases of the junction left unmatched. Germline loops: CDR1 GTSNPN, CDR2 SVGIG (reference sequence). The CDR3 contains 14 residues. The full variable domain, with the rest looked up from reference TRBV30 and TRBJ2-7, is SQTIHQWPATLVQPVGSPLSLECTVEGTSNPNLYWYRQAAGRGLQLLFYSVGIGQISSEVPQNLSASRPQDRQFILSSKKLLLSDSGFYLCAWSFGQGFYEQYFGPGTRLTVT.